The 25 T cell receptor beta chains presented below share a single source sample, sequenced in a study of blood T cells in healthy people across ages. Through a sample-barcoded 5' primer and a J-beta primer mix, a second PCR was run for roughly 6 to 12 cycles. TCRdb called the 5' RACE reads again in MiXCR, with one record for every CDR3 protein. The table includes a few hundred thousand distinct CDR3 sequences, about 55% detected once. Sequenced input: blood. These TCRs come from a man between 60 and 70 years old in good health.

The chain joins TRBV18 to TRBJ1-2; TRBD1 aligns across 9 bases. Germline values: CDR1 KGHSH, CDR2 LQKENI. The CDR3 runs 16 residues. V was pared by 6 bases and J by 4 bases, with 12 bases of the junction left unmatched. CDR3 region: CASSPKQGAPVYGYTF. For the CDR3, the DNA is TGTGCCAGCTCCCCCAAACAGGGGGCGCCTGTCTATGGCTACACCTTC.

This clonotype was seen a handful of times. V gene TRBV6-5 combines with J gene TRBJ2-7; D ambiguous. V shed 1 base and J shed 2 bases, with 12 bases lying between them. CDR1 is MNHEY and CDR2 is SVGAGI in the germline V gene. The CDR3 totals 15 residues. The CDR3: CASSYFGPMPYEQYF. The DNA for the CDR3 is TGTGCCAGCAGTTACTTTGGACCTATGCCCTACGAGCAGTACTTC.

The chain uses TRBV6-5 and TRBJ1-6; 7 nucleotides line up with TRBD1. Germline CDR1 is MNHEY and CDR2 is SVGAGI. The CDR3 spans 12 residues. The junction had 2 bases not matched to a gene; V was cut back by 7 bases and J by 8 bases. The CDR3 DNA reads TGTGCCAGCACCAGGGGGGATTCACCCCTCCACTTT. It yields the protein CASTRGDSPLHF.

In the case of this clonotype: With a much larger clone just one base away, this may be a read error. J is TRBJ2-3 and V is TRBV12-3 or TRBV12-4, with TRBD2 matching over 14 bases. V shed 5 bases and J 3 bases; nucleotides not matched to a gene: 10. This CDR3 comprises 18 residues. Here the CDR3 reads CASSRGLAGGLTTDTQYF. Here the CDR3 DNA reads TGTGCCAGCAGTCGCGGACTAGCGGGAGGTCTGACGACAGATACGCAGTATTTT.

This clonotype was seen more than once but under ten times. The rearrangement joins TRBV6-1 to TRBJ1-2; 8 positions match TRBD1. This CDR3 comprises 14 residues. V was pared by 0 bases and J by 8 bases, with 5 bases of the junction left unmatched. The germline gives CDR1 MNHNS, CDR2 SASEGT. The CDR3 here is CASSEARTGSGYTF. Here the CDR3 DNA reads TGTGCCAGCAGTGAAGCCCGGACAGGGAGCGGCTACACCTTC.

The chain has TRBV30 and TRBJ1-3; no clear D gene. Germline CDR1 GTSNPN, CDR2 SVGIG (reference sequence). CDR3 length equals 14 residues. The V end lost 1 base, the J end lost 3 bases, and 10 bases lay between the germline ends. The CDR3 region is CAWSGQARGNTIYF. CDR3 coding DNA: TGTGCCTGGAGTGGGCAGGCCCGTGGAAACACCATATATTTT.

The V gene is TRBV5-1, the J gene TRBJ2-1; tentatively, D is TRBD1 or TRBD2 (6 bases each). This CDR3 is 16 amino acids long. The V end was cut by 5 bases, the J end by 3 bases, with 18 bases between. CDR1 is SGHRS, CDR2 YFSETQ, per germline. DNA of the CDR3: TGCGCCAGCAGTTTGCAACAGGGACTTCACTACAATGAGCAGTTCTTC. Translating it yields CASSLQQGLHYNEQFF.

The table lists this clonotype with many counts. This chain joins TRBV28 and TRBJ2-7, with a possible D match to TRBD1 (6 bases). The CDR3 consists of 14 residues. V was clipped by 2 bases and J by 7 bases, with 15 bases between them. The germline V gene encodes CDR1 MDHEN and CDR2 SYDVKM. CDR3 in amino acids: CASSLRWGLGEQYF. CDR3 in DNA: TGTGCCAGCAGTTTAAGGTGGGGGCTGGGGGAGCAGTACTTC.

V and J are TRBV7-2 and TRBJ2-3; 12 positions match TRBD2. With V trimmed by 4 bases and J by 3 bases, 5 bases remained unmatched. Germline lookup yields CDR1 SGHTA and CDR2 FQGNSA. This CDR3 contains 16 residues. CDR3 residues: CASSSRLAGETDTQYF. CDR3 sequence (DNA): TGTGCCAGCAGCTCGCGACTAGCGGGAGAAACAGATACGCAGTATTTT.

The genes are TRBV28 and TRBJ2-7; D remains ambiguous. Trimming cost V 5 bases and J 2 bases, with 4 bases left between them. Germline values: CDR1 MDHEN, CDR2 SYDVKM. CDR3 length equals 11 residues. The DNA for the CDR3 is TGTGCCAGCAGTGTGACCTACGAGCAGTACTTC. Translating it yields CASSVTYEQYF.

This clonotype was seen at least ten times. V and J are TRBV7-3 and TRBJ2-7; perhaps D is TRBD1 or TRBD2 (6 bases each). CDR1 is SGHTA and CDR2 is FQGTGA in the germline V gene. The CDR3 contains 14 residues. V lost 5 bases, J lost 3 bases, and 14 bases lay in between. Here the CDR3 reads CASSPQGGGYEQYF. The CDR3 nucleotides read TGTGCCAGCAGCCCACAGGGAGGAGGCTACGAGCAGTACTTC.

There are a few counts of this clonotype. This rearrangement joins TRBV6-6 to TRBJ1-4; 7 bases line up with TRBD1. V lost 5 bases, J lost 2 bases, and 8 bases stayed unmatched. This CDR3 region has 16 residues. Germline CDR1 MNHNY, CDR2 SVGAGI (reference sequence). CDR3 amino acids: CASSNDRVGTNEKLFF. The CDR3 DNA reads as TGTGCCAGCAGTAACGACAGGGTTGGCACTAATGAAAAACTGTTTTTT.

This clonotype has at least ten counts. This chain joins TRBV7-2 and TRBJ2-1; 9 bases are shared with TRBD2. With 2 bases clipped from V and 5 bases from J, the junction kept 1 base outside the gene matches. The CDR3 extends over 14 amino acids. Germline-derived CDR1 and CDR2 are SGHTA and FQGNSA. CDR3 sequence (DNA): TGTGCCAGCAGCTTAAGCGGGGGGAACAATGAGCAGTTCTTC. It codes for CASSLSGGNNEQFF. Variable domain in full (rest from reference TRBV7-2 and TRBJ2-1): GAGVSQSPSNKVTEKGKDVELRCDPISGHTALYWYRQSLGQGLEFLIYFQGNSAPDKSGLPSDRFSAERTGGSVSTLTIQRTQQEDSAVYLCASSLSGGNNEQFFGPGTRLTVL.

V gene TRBV6-2 or TRBV6-3 combines with J gene TRBJ2-7, with D perhaps assigned TRBD1 or TRBD2 (6 bases each). The CDR3 spans 15 residues. V was trimmed by 8 bases and J by 6 bases, leaving 23 bases between them. Per the germline V gene, CDR1 is MNHEY and CDR2 is SVGEGT. CDR3 sequence: CASVRGSSRGGEQYF. For the CDR3, the DNA is TGTGCCAGCGTTCGGGGGAGCTCGAGAGGGGGCGAGCAGTACTTC.

This clonotype has a single count. The chain employs TRBV29-1 and TRBJ1-2; 8 bases fit TRBD1. CDR3 size: 14 residues. Germline V CDR1 and CDR2: SQVTM, ANQGSEA. V gave up 0 bases and J gave up 4 bases; unmatched junction bases: 4. CDR3 protein: CSVEEQGVGYGYTF. The CDR3 DNA reads TGCAGCGTTGAAGAACAGGGGGTAGGCTATGGCTACACCTTC.

The V and J genes are TRBV28 and TRBJ1-3; D remains ambiguous. Germline values: CDR1 MDHEN, CDR2 SYDVKM. Trimming cost V 8 bases and J 1 base, with 0 bases left between them. The CDR3 has 10 amino acids. The CDR3: CASSGNTIYF. In DNA, the CDR3 is TGTGCCAGCTCTGGAAACACCATATATTTT.

The chain uses TRBV20-1 and TRBJ2-3; weak D call: TRBD1 (5 bases). This CDR3 contains 18 residues. Germline V gene sequence: CDR1 DFQATT, CDR2 SNEGSKA (reference sequence). Trimming left V 1 base short and J 3 bases short, with 23 bases between. Written as DNA, the CDR3 is TGCAGTGCTAGAGGTTTTCTCACCACAGGTCCTTTTACAGATACGCAGTATTTT. Amino acids: CSARGFLTTGPFTDTQYF.

The rearrangement links TRBV10-3 to TRBJ1-6, with 7 bases matching TRBD1. The length of the CDR3 is 13 residues. CDR1 ENHRY and CDR2 SYGVKD come from the germline V gene. With V trimmed by 7 bases and J by 6 bases, 3 bases remained unmatched. CDR3 sequence (DNA): TGTGCCATCAAGGACAGGCCTAATTCACCCCTCCACTTT. Amino acid sequence: CAIKDRPNSPLHF.

This clonotype showed up just a few times. A much larger clonotype is one base distant, so this may be a read error. The gene calls are TRBV10-3 and TRBJ2-5; no reliable D call. The CDR3 runs 15 residues. V was trimmed by 5 bases and J by 11 bases, leaving 24 bases between them. Looked up from germline, CDR1 is ENHRY and CDR2 is SYGVKD. The CDR3 loop reads CAISLTTGSTDEQYF. CDR3 nucleotides: TGTGCCATCAGTTTAACGACCGGCTCGACTGATGAGCAGTACTTC.

This clonotype was seen many times. This sequence joins TRBV29-1 and TRBJ2-3; no definite D call. V was pared by 1 base and J by 0 bases, with 5 bases between. This CDR3 is 13 amino acids long. Germline CDR1 reads SQVTM; CDR2 reads ANQGSEA. The CDR3 DNA reads as TGCAGCGTTGAAGCCGGGAGCACAGATACGCAGTATTTT. Amino acid sequence: CSVEAGSTDTQYF.

This clonotype was counted between two and nine times. The rearrangement uses TRBV3-1 and TRBJ2-1, with D possibly matching TRBD2 (5 bases). The CDR3 covers 12 residues. Germline CDR1 LGHDT, CDR2 YNNKEL (reference sequence). V lost 4 bases to trimming and J lost 9 bases, with 10 bases between them. In nucleotides, the CDR3 is TGTGCCAGCAGCCCCCCCGGAGGTGAGCAGTTCTTC. It is translated as CASSPPGGEQFF.

This clonotype was seen only a few times. The V call is TRBV10-3, the J call TRBJ2-7; a possible D gene is TRBD2 (6 bases). With 0 bases removed from V and 0 bases from J, the gap between germline ends came to 9 bases. The CDR3 loop spans 15 amino acids. Germline values: CDR1 ENHRY, CDR2 SYGVKD. The CDR3 loop is CAISESEGSSYEQYF. In DNA, the CDR3 is TGTGCCATCAGTGAGTCGGAGGGGAGCTCCTACGAGCAGTACTTC.

Of note for this clonotype: The DNA is left out, because the CDR3 cannot be placed on it with certainty; the CDR3 is given as TCRdb lists it. The V and J genes are TRBV20-1 and TRBJ1-1. The CDR3 extends over 14 residues, inclusive of both ends. The V gene's germline CDR1 is DFQATT and CDR2 SNEGSKA (reference sequence). CDR3 sequence: CSAVPAGEGTEAFF.

This clonotype was seen only a few times. This chain links TRBV28 with TRBJ1-2; TRBD1 is a possible D gene (6 bases). The CDR3 runs 15 residues. The germline V and J ends were trimmed by 6 bases and 3 bases, with 17 bases remaining between them. Germline CDR1 is MDHEN and CDR2 is SYDVKM. Here the CDR3 reads CASSAPGAPYYGYTF. The CDR3 nucleotides read TGTGCCAGCAGCGCACCGGGGGCACCATACTATGGCTACACCTTC.

The V and J genes are TRBV12-3 or TRBV12-4 and TRBJ2-1; D remains unclear. The CDR3 runs to 15 residues. The V end was cut by 0 bases, the J end by 3 bases, with 9 bases between. In DNA form, the CDR3 reads TGTGCCAGCAGTTTAGCAGGGCTGGACTACAATGAGCAGTTCTTC. Protein sequence: CASSLAGLDYNEQFF.